Listed here is a single TCR beta chain. Its antigen is as yet unknown. Deletions cut 3 bases from V and 2 bases from J, with 10 bases between. Germline CDR1 KGHSH, CDR2 LQKENI. This CDR3 contains 15 residues. This entry is derived from a study of cytomegalovirus exposure and HLA in healthy donors. On the study more broadly: Later analysis reported that the approximately 120 validation repertoires shared the platform of the approximately 690 first-cohort repertoires. Study results and caveats: Generally TCR sequences proved uncommon, though certain public TCRs appeared in numerous donors. Reports credit the classifier with highly specific, highly sensitive diagnosis of cytomegalovirus status. Associated with cytomegalovirus, according to the listing, were fewer than 200 TCR beta chains.

Sequencing was performed with immunoSEQ multiplex PCR; in TCRdb, only in-frame clones are kept and a portion is missing. The sample records 150,000 to 200,000 clones, about 90% being singletons. This receptor was obtained from a woman under 30 in good health and CMV-seropositive. The sample comprised PBMCs. This rearrangement joins TRBV18 to TRBJ2-2; D might be TRBD1 (5 bases). The CDR3 bases are TGTGCCAGCTCACCTATCGGACAAAACACCGGGGAGCTGTTTTTT. The encoded protein is CASSPIGQNTGELFF.